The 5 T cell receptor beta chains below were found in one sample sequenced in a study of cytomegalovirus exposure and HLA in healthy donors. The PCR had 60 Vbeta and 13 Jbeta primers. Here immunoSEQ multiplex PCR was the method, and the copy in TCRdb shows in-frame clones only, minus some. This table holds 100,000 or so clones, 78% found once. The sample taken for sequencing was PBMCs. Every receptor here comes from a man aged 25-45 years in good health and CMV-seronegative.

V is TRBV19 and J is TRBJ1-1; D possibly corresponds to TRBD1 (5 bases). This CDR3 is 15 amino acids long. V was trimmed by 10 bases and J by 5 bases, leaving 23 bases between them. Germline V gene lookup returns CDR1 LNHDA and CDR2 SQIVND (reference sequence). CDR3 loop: CATLMGRNEPTEAFF. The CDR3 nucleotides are TGTGCCACCCTAATGGGGCGGAACGAACCAACTGAAGCTTTCTTT.

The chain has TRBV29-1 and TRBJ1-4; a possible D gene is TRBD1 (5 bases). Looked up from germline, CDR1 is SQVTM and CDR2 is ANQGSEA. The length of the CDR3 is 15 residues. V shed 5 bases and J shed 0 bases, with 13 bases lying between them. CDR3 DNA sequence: TGCAGCGTTTCGCCCACAGGATCAACTAATGAAAAACTGTTTTTT. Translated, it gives CSVSPTGSTNEKLFF.

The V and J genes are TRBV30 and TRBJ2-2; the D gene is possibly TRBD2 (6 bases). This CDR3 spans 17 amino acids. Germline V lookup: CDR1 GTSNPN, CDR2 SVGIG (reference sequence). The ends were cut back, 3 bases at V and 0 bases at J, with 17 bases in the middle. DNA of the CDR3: TGTGCCTGGAGCGGGGGAAGCTATAATACGAACACCGGGGAGCTGTTTTTT. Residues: CAWSGGSYNTNTGELFF.

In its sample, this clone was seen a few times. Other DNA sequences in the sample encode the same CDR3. The CDR3: CATGQVQETQYF. Here the CDR3 DNA reads TGTGCCACCGGACAAGTTCAAGAGACCCAGTACTTC. The chain is built from TRBV27 and TRBJ2-5, with D possibly matching TRBD1 (5 bases). The CDR3 is 12 amino acids. Between the trimmed V and J ends, which lost 10 bases and 2 bases, there was a span of 11 bases. Germline assignment: CDR1 MNHEY and CDR2 SMNVEV (reference sequence).

CDR3 region: CASSFGQGFYEQYF. CDR3 nucleotide sequence: TGTGCCAGCAGCTTCGGACAGGGGTTCTACGAGCAGTACTTC. The rearrangement joins TRBV5-6 to TRBJ2-7; 9 positions match TRBD1. J gave up 3 bases and V 2 bases, and 3 bases lay outside the gene matches. Germline V gene data show CDR1 as SGHDT and CDR2 as YYEEEE. The CDR3 is 14 amino acids.